These 21 T cell receptor beta chains originate from one sample sequenced in a study of T cell responses to AZD1222 COVID-19 vaccine. The method was immunoSEQ multiplex PCR; TCRdb's version includes in-frame clones alone and lacks a portion of them. The table has 99,000 or so clones, 75% to 90% seen once. Material: peripheral blood, obtained on day 0 of AZD1222 vaccination. These receptor sequences come from an adult in good health.

The chain couples TRBV9 to TRBJ2-3, with 11 bases identical to TRBD2. The CDR3 runs 16 residues. Losses at the gene ends were 3 bases for V and 6 bases for J; bases not matched to a gene: 9. Germline-derived CDR1 and CDR2 are SGDLS and YYNGEE. The CDR3 DNA follows: TGTGCCAGCAGCGGAAATAGCGGGAGGGCCAGGGATACGCAGTATTTT. As protein: CASSGNSGRARDTQYF. The full variable domain, rest sourced from reference TRBV9 and TRBJ2-3, is DSGVTQTPKHLITATGQRVTLRCSPRSGDLSVYWYQQSLDQGLQFLIQYYNGEERAKGNILERFSAQQFPDLHSELNLSSLELGDSALYFCASSGNSGRARDTQYFGPGTRLTVL.

The chain is built from TRBV28 and TRBJ2-1, with D hard to call. This CDR3 has 13 amino acids. Germline V gene sequence: CDR1 MDHEN, CDR2 SYDVKM. Trimming removed 6 bases from V and 10 bases from J, with 16 bases in between. For the CDR3, the DNA is TGTGCCAGCAGCATTAACCCCTGGTACGAGCAGTTCTTC. Translation gives CASSINPWYEQFF.

This chain connects TRBV2 to TRBJ2-5; D possibly corresponds to TRBD1 (6 bases). CDR1 and CDR2 from the germline V gene are SNHLY and FYNNEI. With 3 bases removed from V and 5 bases from J, the gap between germline ends came to 13 bases. The CDR3 has 14 residues. The CDR3 loop is CASSEWGRWETQYF. CDR3 sequence (DNA): TGTGCCAGCAGTGAGTGGGGGCGCTGGGAGACCCAGTACTTC.

The rearrangement uses TRBV5-1 and TRBJ1-5; D is undetermined. The germline gives CDR1 SGHRS, CDR2 YFSETQ. This CDR3 has 15 amino acids. Trimming removed 4 bases from V and 0 bases from J, with 11 bases in between. In DNA form, the CDR3 reads TGCGCCAGCAGCCCGACGGGATATAGCAATCAGCCCCAGCATTTT. It encodes CASSPTGYSNQPQHF.

V gene TRBV15 combines with J gene TRBJ1-3, with no clear D. CDR1 LNHNV and CDR2 YYDKDF come from the germline V gene (reference sequence). Trimming shortened V by 0 bases and J by 1 base, and 10 bases separated the two germline ends. CDR3 length equals 16 residues. CDR3 nucleotides: TGTGCCACCAGCAGAGATCCCGGAACGTCTGGAAACACCATATATTTT. Its translation is CATSRDPGTSGNTIYF.

The V call is TRBV7-9, the J call TRBJ1-2, with D hard to call. The CDR3 loop spans 16 amino acids. Germline V gene sequence: CDR1 SEHNR, CDR2 FQNEAQ (reference sequence). The ends were cut back, 5 bases at V and 7 bases at J, with 23 bases in the middle. The CDR3 sequence: CASSRERLAGGSGYTF. The CDR3 region has the DNA TGTGCCAGCAGCCGTGAACGGTTGGCGGGAGGTAGTGGCTACACCTTC. Full variable domain (missing parts from reference TRBV7-9 and TRBJ1-2): DTGVSQNPRHKITKRGQNVTFRCDPISEHNRLYWYRQTLGQGPEFLTYFQNEAQLEKSRLLSDRFSAERPKGSFSTLEIQRTEQGDSAMYLCASSRERLAGGSGYTFGSGTRLTVV.

J is TRBJ1-3 and V is TRBV15; a weak D match, TRBD1 (5 bases). The CDR3 is 13 amino acids. Germline-derived CDR1 and CDR2 are LNHNV and YYDKDF (reference sequence). Between the trimmed V and J ends, which lost 6 bases and 4 bases, there was a span of 10 bases. In DNA form, the CDR3 reads TGTGCCACCAGTCGGCAGGGCGGAAACACCATATATTTT. Translated: CATSRQGGNTIYF.

V and J are TRBV28 and TRBJ2-7, with 10 bases aligning to TRBD2. Per the germline V gene, CDR1 is MDHEN and CDR2 is SYDVKM. V dropped 6 bases and J dropped 3; count of bases not matched to a gene: 5. This CDR3 has 14 residues. CDR3 region: CASRPGLARYEQYF. CDR3 in DNA: TGTGCCAGCAGGCCGGGACTAGCGCGCTACGAGCAGTACTTC. Variable domain in full (rest from reference TRBV28 and TRBJ2-7): DVKVTQSSRYLVKRTGEKVFLECVQDMDHENMFWYRQDPGLGLRLIYFSYDVKMKEKGDIPEGYSVSREKKERFSLILESASTNQTSMYLCASRPGLARYEQYFGPGTRLTVT.

The chain employs TRBV5-1 and TRBJ2-7, with 9 bases that match TRBD1. CDR3 length: 14 amino acids. CDR1 is SGHRS, CDR2 YFSETQ, per germline. The V gene end was trimmed by 3 bases and the J gene end by 7 bases; junction bases not matched to a gene: 8. DNA for the CDR3: TGCGCCAGCAGCTCAAGGGACAGGGAGATGGAGCAGTACTTC. Residues: CASSSRDREMEQYF.

The J gene is TRBJ1-2, the V gene TRBV5-5; D call uncertain. The CDR3 covers 15 residues. V was cut by 1 base and J by 2 bases, with 12 bases left in between. Germline V CDR1 and CDR2: SGHKS, YYEKEE (reference sequence). For the CDR3, the DNA is TGTGCCAGCAGCTTGTTGGCACTGACCAACTATGGCTACACCTTC. Amino acids: CASSLLALTNYGYTF.

The J gene is TRBJ1-3, the V gene TRBV15; the D is unclear. CDR1 is LNHNV, CDR2 YYDKDF, per germline (reference sequence). The V end was cut by 1 base, the J end by 0 bases, with 10 bases between. This CDR3 spans 16 amino acids. DNA of the CDR3: TGTGCCACCAGCAGAGTTGACGGATCCTCTGGAAACACCATATATTTT. Encoded protein: CATSRVDGSSGNTIYF.

This chain connects TRBV7-2 to TRBJ2-1; D is unresolved. The CDR3 extends over 13 amino acids. V lost 2 bases, J lost 8 bases, and 10 bases lay in between. Germline V CDR1 and CDR2: SGHTA, FQGNSA. CDR3 sequence reads: CASSLPRRDEQFF. In DNA, the CDR3 is TGTGCCAGCAGCTTACCTAGACGAGATGAGCAGTTCTTC.

The chain joins TRBV11-3 to TRBJ2-7; no clear D gene. With 4 bases removed from V and 1 base from J, the gap between germline ends came to 17 bases. The CDR3 covers 16 residues. CDR1 and CDR2 from the germline V gene are SGHNT and YENEEA. The CDR3 here is CASSSRLLSSSYEQYF. As DNA, the CDR3 is TGTGCCAGCAGCTCCCGCTTACTCTCTTCATCCTACGAGCAGTACTTC.

J is TRBJ2-7 and V is TRBV29-1; TRBD2 agrees at 12 bases. The germline V gene has CDR1 SQVTM and CDR2 ANQGSEA. V lost 4 bases, J lost 7 bases, and 8 bases stayed unmatched. The CDR3 is 14 amino acids. This CDR3 reads CSVVSGLAGGEQYF. For the CDR3, the DNA is TGCAGCGTTGTCTCGGGACTAGCGGGTGGAGAGCAGTACTTC.

This chain joins TRBV28 and TRBJ1-5; D perhaps matches TRBD1 (6 bases). The CDR3 covers 13 residues. Trimming took 5 bases from V and 6 from J, leaving 11 bases between them. Germline assignment: CDR1 MDHEN and CDR2 SYDVKM. CDR3 nucleotide sequence: TGTGCCAGCAGTATACAGGGATCTCAGCCCCAGCATTTT. This codes for CASSIQGSQPQHF.

The chain joins TRBV27 to TRBJ1-4; no clear D gene. The CDR3 extends over 14 amino acids. V gave up 2 bases and J gave up 5 bases, with 9 bases separating them. The germline V gene encodes CDR1 MNHEY and CDR2 SMNVEV (reference sequence). The CDR3 protein is CASSLGSTNEKLFF. The CDR3 DNA sequence: TGTGCCAGCAGTTTAGGGTCTACGAATGAAAAACTGTTTTTT.

Only one count was recorded for this clone. The V call is TRBV4-3, the J call TRBJ2-1; D is ambiguous. This CDR3 comprises 14 residues. The V end lost 0 bases, the J end lost 2 bases, and 5 bases lay between the germline ends. The germline V gene encodes CDR1 LGHNA and CDR2 YSLEER. Here the CDR3 reads CASSQDSAYNEQFF. The CDR3 DNA is TGCGCCAGCAGCCAAGACAGCGCCTACAATGAGCAGTTCTTC.

V is TRBV28 and J is TRBJ1-5; a possible D gene is TRBD1 (5 bases). The CDR3 covers 14 residues. Germline lookup yields CDR1 MDHEN and CDR2 SYDVKM. Trimming removed 6 bases from V and 4 bases from J, with 13 bases in between. Here the CDR3 reads CASRPGGRNQPQHF. Written as DNA, the CDR3 is TGTGCCAGCAGGCCTGGGGGGAGAAATCAGCCCCAGCATTTT.

The V gene is TRBV7-9, the J gene TRBJ2-2; D possibly corresponds to TRBD2 (6 bases). V was clipped by 1 base and J by 1 base, with 10 bases between them. Germline V lookup: CDR1 SEHNR, CDR2 FQNEAQ (reference sequence). This CDR3 has 16 residues. The CDR3: CASSLVAGLNTGELFF. The CDR3, as DNA: TGTGCCAGCAGCTTAGTGGCGGGGCTGAACACCGGGGAGCTGTTTTTT.

The chain carries TRBV6-2 or TRBV6-3 and TRBJ2-1; 7 bases match TRBD2. The CDR3 contains 15 residues. Germline V gene lookup returns CDR1 MNHEY and CDR2 SVGEGT. J was trimmed by 7 bases and V by 2 bases; bases with no gene match: 8. Here the CDR3 reads CASSYLADLKNEQFF. The CDR3 DNA follows: TGTGCCAGCAGTTACCTAGCGGACCTTAAGAATGAGCAGTTCTTC.

The chain is built from TRBV28 and TRBJ1-2; 8 bases fit TRBD1. The CDR3 runs to 15 residues. Looked up from germline, CDR1 is MDHEN and CDR2 is SYDVKM. Trimming at V came to 4 bases and at J to 8 bases, leaving 12 bases not matched to a gene. The CDR3 protein is CASSWVGQGKEGYTF. In DNA, the CDR3 is TGTGCCAGCAGTTGGGTTGGACAGGGTAAAGAAGGCTACACCTTC.